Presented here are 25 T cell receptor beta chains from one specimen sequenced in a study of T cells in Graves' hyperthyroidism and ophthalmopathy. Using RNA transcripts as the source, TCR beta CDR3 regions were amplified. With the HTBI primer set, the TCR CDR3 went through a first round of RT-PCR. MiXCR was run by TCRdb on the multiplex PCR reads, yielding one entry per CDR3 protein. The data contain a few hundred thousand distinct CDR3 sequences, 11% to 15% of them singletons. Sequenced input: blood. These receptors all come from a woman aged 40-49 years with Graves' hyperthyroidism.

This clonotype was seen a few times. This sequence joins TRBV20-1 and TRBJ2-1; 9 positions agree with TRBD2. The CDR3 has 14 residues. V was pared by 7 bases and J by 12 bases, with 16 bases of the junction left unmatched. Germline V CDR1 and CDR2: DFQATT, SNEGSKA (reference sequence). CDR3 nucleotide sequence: TGCAGTGGGCGGGAGGGGGCTAGGTCAAGTGGGCAGTTCTTC. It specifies CSGREGARSSGQFF.

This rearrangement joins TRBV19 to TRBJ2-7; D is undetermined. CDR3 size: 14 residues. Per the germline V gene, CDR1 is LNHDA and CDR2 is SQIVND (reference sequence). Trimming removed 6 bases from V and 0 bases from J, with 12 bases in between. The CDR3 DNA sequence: TGTGCCAGTAGACCCCCAGAAAGCTCCTACGAGCAGTACTTC. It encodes CASRPPESSYEQYF.

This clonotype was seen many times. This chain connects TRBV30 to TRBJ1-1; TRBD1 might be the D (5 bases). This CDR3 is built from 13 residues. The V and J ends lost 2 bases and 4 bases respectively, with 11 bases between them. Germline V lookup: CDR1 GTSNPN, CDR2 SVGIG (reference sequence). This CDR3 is CAWSTQGGTEAFF. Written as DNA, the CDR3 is TGTGCCTGGAGTACTCAGGGAGGCACTGAAGCTTTCTTT.

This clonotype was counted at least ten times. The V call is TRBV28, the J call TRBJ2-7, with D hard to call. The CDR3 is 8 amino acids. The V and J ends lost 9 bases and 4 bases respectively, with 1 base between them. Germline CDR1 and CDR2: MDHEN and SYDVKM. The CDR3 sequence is CARYEQYF. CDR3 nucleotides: TGTGCCAGATACGAGCAGTACTTC.

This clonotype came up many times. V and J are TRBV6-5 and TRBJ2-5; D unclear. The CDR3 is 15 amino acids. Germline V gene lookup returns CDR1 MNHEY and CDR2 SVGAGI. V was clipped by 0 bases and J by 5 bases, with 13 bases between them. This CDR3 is CASSYSFSSIETQYF. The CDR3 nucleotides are TGTGCCAGCAGTTACTCGTTTTCCTCGATCGAGACCCAGTACTTC.

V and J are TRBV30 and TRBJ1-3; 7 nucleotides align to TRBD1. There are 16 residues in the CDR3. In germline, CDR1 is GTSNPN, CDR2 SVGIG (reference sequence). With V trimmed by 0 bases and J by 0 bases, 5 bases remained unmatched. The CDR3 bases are TGTGCCTGGAGTGTTAAGGGGGCTGCCTCTGGAAACACCATATATTTT. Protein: CAWSVKGAASGNTIYF.

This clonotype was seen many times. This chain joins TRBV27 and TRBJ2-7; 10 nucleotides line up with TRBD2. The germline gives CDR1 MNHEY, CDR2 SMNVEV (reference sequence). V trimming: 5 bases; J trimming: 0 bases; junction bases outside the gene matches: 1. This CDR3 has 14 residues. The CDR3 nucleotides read TGTGCCAGCAGTATAGCGGGAGGCTCCTACGAGCAGTACTTC. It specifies CASSIAGGSYEQYF.

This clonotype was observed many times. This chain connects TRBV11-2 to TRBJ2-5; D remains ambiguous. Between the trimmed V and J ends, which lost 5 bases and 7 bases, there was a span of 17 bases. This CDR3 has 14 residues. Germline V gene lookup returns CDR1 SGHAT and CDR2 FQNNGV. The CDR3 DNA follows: TGTGCCAGCAGCGACCCCCACAGAGACTTGACCCAGTACTTC. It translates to CASSDPHRDLTQYF.

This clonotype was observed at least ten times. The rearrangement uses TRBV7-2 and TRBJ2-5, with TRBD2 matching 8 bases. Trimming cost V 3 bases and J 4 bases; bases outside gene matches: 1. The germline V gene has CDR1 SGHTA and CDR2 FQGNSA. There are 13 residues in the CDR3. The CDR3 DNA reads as TGTGCCAGCAGCTTGGGACTAGGAGAGACCCAGTACTTC. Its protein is CASSLGLGETQYF.

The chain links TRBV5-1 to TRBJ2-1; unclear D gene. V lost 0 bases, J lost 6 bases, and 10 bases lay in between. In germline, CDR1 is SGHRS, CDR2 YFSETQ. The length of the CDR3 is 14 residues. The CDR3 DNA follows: TGCGCCAGCAGCTTGGAAGGGTCTAGCAATGAGCAGTTCTTC. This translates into CASSLEGSSNEQFF.

In DNA form, the CDR3 reads TGCAGCGGCGACAGGGAGGGGAGCACTGAAGCTTTCTTT. Translation: CSGDREGSTEAFF. V is TRBV29-1 and J is TRBJ1-1, with TRBD1 identical over 7 bases. Germline V CDR1 and CDR2: SQVTM, ANQGSEA. V was pared by 7 bases and J by 4 bases, with 9 bases of the junction left unmatched. The CDR3 has 13 residues.

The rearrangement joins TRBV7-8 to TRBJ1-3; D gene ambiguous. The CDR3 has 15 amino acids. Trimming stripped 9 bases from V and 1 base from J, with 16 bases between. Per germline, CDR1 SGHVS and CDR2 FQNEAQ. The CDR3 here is CASSTEAGSGNTIYF. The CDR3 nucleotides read TGTGCCAGTAGTACCGAGGCCGGATCTGGAAACACCATATATTTT. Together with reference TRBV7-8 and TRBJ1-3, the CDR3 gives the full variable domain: GAGVSQSPRYKVAKRGQDVALRCDPISGHVSLFWYQQALGQGPEFLTYFQNEAQLDKSGLPSDRFFAERPEGSVSTLKIQRTQQEDSAVYLCASSTEAGSGNTIYFGEGSWLTVV.

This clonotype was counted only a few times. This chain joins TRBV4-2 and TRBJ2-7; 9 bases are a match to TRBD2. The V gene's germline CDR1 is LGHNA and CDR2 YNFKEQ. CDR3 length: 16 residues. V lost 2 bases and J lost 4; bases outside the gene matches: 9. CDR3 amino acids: CASSQRVAGETYEQYF. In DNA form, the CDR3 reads TGTGCCAGCAGCCAAAGGGTAGCGGGGGAAACGTACGAGCAGTACTTC.

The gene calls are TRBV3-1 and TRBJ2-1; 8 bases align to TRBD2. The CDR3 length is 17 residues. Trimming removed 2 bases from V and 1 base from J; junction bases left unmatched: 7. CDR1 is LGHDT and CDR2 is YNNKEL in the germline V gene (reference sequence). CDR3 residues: CASSQPWASGSYNEQFF. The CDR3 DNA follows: TGTGCCAGCAGCCAACCCTGGGCTAGCGGGTCCTACAATGAGCAGTTCTTC.

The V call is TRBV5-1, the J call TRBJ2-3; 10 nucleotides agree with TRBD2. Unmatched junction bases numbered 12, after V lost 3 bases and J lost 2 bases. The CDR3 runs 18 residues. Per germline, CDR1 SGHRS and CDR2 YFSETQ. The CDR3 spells CASSYLKLAGASTDTQYF. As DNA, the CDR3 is TGCGCCAGCAGCTACCTAAAGCTAGCGGGAGCGTCCACAGATACGCAGTATTTT.

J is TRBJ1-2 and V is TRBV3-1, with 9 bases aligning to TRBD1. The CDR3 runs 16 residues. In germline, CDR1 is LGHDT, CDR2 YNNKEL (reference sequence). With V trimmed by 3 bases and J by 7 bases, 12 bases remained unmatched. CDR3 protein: CASSQEAIQGALGYTF. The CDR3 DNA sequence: TGTGCCAGCAGCCAGGAAGCAATACAGGGGGCGCTTGGCTACACCTTC.

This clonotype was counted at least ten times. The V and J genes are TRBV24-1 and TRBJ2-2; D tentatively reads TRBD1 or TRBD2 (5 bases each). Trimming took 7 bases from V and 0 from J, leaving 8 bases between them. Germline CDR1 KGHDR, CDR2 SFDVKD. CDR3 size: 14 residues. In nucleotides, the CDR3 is TGTGCCACCAGGGGGGTTGCGAACACCGGGGAGCTGTTTTTT. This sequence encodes CATRGVANTGELFF.

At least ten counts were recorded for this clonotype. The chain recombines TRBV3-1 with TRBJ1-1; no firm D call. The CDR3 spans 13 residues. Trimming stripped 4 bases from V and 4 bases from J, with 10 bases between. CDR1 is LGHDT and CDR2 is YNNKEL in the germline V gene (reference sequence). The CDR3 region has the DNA TGTGCCAGCAGCCGTCAATGGTCCACTGAAGCTTTCTTT. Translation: CASSRQWSTEAFF.

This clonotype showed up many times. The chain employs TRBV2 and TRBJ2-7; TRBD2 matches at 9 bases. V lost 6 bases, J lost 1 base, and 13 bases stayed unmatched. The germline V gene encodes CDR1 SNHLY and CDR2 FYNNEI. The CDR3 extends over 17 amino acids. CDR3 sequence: CASSSDSRREGSYEQYF. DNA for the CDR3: TGTGCCAGCAGCTCGGACTCGCGGCGGGAGGGTTCCTACGAGCAGTACTTC.

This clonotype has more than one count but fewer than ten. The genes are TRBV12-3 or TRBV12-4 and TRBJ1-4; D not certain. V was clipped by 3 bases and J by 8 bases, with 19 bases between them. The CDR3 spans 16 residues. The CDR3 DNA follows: TGTGCCAGCAGTTTGGGTTTAGGCAGACAAACCGAAAAACTGTTTTTT. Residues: CASSLGLGRQTEKLFF.

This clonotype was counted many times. The CDR3 sequence is CSARDSGGGRTSEQFF. The DNA for the CDR3 is TGCAGTGCTAGAGATAGTGGGGGAGGGCGTACCAGTGAGCAGTTCTTC. The genes are TRBV20-1 and TRBJ2-1; 7 bases agree with TRBD2. CDR3 size: 16 residues. Germline CDR1 reads DFQATT; CDR2 reads SNEGSKA (reference sequence). The J segment lost 9 bases and the V segment lost 0 bases, leaving 14 bases of the junction unmatched.

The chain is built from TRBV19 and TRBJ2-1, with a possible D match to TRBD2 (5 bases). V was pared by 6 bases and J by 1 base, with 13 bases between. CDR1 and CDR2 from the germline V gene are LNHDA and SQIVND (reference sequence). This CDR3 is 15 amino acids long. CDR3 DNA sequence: TGTGCCAGTAGGGATTACGGGGATTCCTACAATGAGCAGTTCTTC. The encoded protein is CASRDYGDSYNEQFF.

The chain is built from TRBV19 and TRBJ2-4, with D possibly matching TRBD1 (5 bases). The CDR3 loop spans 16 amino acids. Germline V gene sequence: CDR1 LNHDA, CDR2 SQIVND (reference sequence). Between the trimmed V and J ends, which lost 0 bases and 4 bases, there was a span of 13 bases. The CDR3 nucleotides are TGTGCCAGTAGTATAGAACAGGATACCCCTAAAAACATTCAGTACTTC. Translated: CASSIEQDTPKNIQYF.

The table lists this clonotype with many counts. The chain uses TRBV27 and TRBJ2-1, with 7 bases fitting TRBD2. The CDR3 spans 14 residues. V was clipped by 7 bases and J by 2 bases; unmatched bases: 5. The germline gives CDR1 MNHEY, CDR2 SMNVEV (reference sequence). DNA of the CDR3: TGTGCCAGCAAATCTAGCGGACCCTACAATGAGCAGTTCTTC. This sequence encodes CASKSSGPYNEQFF.

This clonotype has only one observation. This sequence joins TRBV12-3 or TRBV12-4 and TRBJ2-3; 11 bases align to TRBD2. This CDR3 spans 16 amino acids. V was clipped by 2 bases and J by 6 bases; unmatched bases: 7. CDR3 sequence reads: CASSLKLAGGPDTQYF. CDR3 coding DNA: TGTGCCAGCAGTTTAAAATTAGCGGGAGGGCCTGATACGCAGTATTTT.